A single sample is the source of the 4 T cell receptor beta chains below, sequenced in a study of blood T cell repertoires in COVID-19. Assay used: immunoSEQ multiplex PCR; TCRdb lists only in-frame clones, some missing. In the table there are about 350,000 clones, over 80% of which are singletons. Sequences were obtained from peripheral blood. All receptors derive from a young man with COVID-19, enrolled during active disease.

Only a few counts were recorded for this clone. The chain links TRBV6-5 to TRBJ2-3; TRBD1 matches 7 bases. Germline lookup yields CDR1 MNHEY and CDR2 SVGAGI. There are 15 residues in the CDR3. Trimming took 6 bases from V and 2 from J; bases not matched to a gene: 8. The CDR3 reads CASRRQTGLTDTQYF. CDR3 DNA: TGTGCCAGCAGGCGACAGACAGGGCTCACAGATACGCAGTATTTT.

The chain uses TRBV7-8 and TRBJ1-2; 10 bases are shared with TRBD1. CDR3 length: 14 residues. V shed 5 bases, J shed 8 bases, and the junction held 8 bases outside the gene matches. The germline gives CDR1 SGHVS, CDR2 FQNEAQ. CDR3 amino acids: CASSGAGTGDGYTF. CDR3 nucleotide sequence: TGTGCCAGCAGCGGAGCCGGGACAGGGGACGGCTACACCTTC.

V and J are TRBV11-2 and TRBJ1-2; 7 positions agree with TRBD1. V lost 0 bases, J lost 8 bases, and 9 bases stayed unmatched. The CDR3 sequence is 15 residues long. The germline CDR1 and CDR2 sequences are SGHAT and FQNNGV. DNA of the CDR3: TGTGCCAGCAGCTTAGACACCCACAGGGGCCAAGGCTACACCTTC. Its translation is CASSLDTHRGQGYTF.

The chain carries TRBV7-9 and TRBJ2-7, with 10 bases identical to TRBD1. The V gene's germline CDR1 is SEHNR and CDR2 FQNEAQ (reference sequence). The CDR3 spans 15 residues. The junction had 4 bases not matched to a gene; V was cut back by 1 base and J by 4 bases. Here the CDR3 reads CASSLVGTGVYEQYF. Here the CDR3 DNA reads TGTGCCAGCAGCTTAGTGGGGACAGGGGTTTACGAGCAGTACTTC.